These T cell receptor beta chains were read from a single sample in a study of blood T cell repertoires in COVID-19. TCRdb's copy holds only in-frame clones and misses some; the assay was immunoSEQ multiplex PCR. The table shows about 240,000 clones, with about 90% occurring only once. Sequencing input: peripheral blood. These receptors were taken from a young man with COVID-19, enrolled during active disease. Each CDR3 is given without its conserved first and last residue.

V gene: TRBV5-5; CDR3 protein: ASSKESSYNSPLH
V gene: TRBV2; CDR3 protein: ASSGGASTDTQY
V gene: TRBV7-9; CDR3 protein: ASAGVLGTEAF
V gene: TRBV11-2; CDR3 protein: ASSFLQGLNTEAF
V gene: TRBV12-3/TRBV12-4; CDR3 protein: ASSSTGFTEAF
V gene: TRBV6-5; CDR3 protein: ASSYSGGTGNTEAF
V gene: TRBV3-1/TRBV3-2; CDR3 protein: ASSPRDRVNYGYT
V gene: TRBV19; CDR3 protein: ASSGDTTNEKLF
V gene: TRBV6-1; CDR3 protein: ASSDPGQGDYGYT
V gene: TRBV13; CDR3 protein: ASSPSSGGPGGYNEQF
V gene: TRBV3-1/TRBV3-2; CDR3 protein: ASSQEHAGYSPLH
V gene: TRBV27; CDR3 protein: ASSPSGGERIQETQY
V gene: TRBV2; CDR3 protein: ASNGQGSVSEQY
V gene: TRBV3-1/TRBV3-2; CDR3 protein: ASSQDPVSTDTQY
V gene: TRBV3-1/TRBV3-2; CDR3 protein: ASSGGARTYGYT
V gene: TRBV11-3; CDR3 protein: ASSLDSLNTEAF
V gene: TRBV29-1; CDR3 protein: SVEAGAGGLTY
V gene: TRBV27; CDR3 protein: ASSLYPSSGANVLT
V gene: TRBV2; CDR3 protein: ASRGTGFSYNSPLH
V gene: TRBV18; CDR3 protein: ASSPRSTGGWAF
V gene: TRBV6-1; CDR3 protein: ASSALAGGGTGELF
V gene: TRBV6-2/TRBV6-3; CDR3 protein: ASSNIRSAGTGSYGYT
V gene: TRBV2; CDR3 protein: ASRRIVGGRTEAF
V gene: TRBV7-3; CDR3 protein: ASSQRDRGRSPLH
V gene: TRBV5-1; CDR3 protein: ASSLVRTANTGELF
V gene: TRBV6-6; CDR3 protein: ASRDRDLTDTQY
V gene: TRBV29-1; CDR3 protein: SAEGRAGTDTQY
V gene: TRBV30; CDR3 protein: AWRGQGRSGELF
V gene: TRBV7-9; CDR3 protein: ASSFGTMNTEAF
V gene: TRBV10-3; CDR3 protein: AISEGQLNTEAF
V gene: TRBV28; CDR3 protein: ASSLISGSGQPQH
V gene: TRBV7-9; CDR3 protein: ASSFPGQGNYEQY
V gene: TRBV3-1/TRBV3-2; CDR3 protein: ASSPSLQVRGYT
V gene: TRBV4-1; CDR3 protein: ASSQGSGTNQPQH
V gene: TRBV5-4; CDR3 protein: ASSLQGAQVHGYT
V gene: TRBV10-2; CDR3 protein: ASKNRQVIRTDTQY
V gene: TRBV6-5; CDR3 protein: ASSPRVERTIY
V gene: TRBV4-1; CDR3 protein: ASSPHLRQANPHQPQH
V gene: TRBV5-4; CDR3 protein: ASTRTGSDTQY
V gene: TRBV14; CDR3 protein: ASSQEGAGDYGYT
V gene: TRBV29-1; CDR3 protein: SVEDRGTSGGNTDTQY
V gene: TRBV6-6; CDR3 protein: ASSPGTGDRFLSGNTIY
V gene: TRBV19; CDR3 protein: ASSLRRDYSGNTIY
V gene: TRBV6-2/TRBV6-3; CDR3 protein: ASSYSGTGADNEQF
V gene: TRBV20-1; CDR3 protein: SASRTATSSGNTIY
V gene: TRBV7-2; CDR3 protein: ASSPDQTGVAF
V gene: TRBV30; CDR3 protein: AWKPRLLQGYNEQF
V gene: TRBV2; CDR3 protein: ASRGGGYRLYGYT
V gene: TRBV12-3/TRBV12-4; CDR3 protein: ASSYKLGSEQF
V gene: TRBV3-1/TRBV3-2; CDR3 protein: ASRQSGRAEETQY
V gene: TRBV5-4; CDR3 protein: ASSWARGGTYNEQF
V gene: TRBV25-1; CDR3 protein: ASSEYTAGRYGYT
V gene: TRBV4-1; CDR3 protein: ASSQGAVQDYGYT
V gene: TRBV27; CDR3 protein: ASGLAGRWETQY
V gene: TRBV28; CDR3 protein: ASTLGVTSYNSPLH
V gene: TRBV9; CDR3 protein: ASSVGQDNTIY
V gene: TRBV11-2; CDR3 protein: ASSRQVLDGYT